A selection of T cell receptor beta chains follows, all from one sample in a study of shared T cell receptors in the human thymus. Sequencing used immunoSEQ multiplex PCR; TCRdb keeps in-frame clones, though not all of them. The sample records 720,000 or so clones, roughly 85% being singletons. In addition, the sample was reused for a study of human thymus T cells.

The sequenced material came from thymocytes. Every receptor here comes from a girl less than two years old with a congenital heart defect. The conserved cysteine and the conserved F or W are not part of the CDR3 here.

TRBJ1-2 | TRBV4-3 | ASSQDYGGEGYT
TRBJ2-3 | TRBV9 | ASSVGGGAATDTQY
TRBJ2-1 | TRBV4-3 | ASSQTRTSGETEQF
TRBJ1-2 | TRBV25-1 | ASSDRTEPNYGYT
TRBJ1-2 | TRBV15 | ATSLWHPLTGAGYT
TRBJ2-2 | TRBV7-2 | ASSLEGRRTGELF
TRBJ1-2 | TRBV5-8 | ASSRRQGSYGYT
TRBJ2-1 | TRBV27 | ASSLELGDRGPEGQF
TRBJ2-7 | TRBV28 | ASRGQGPDLYEQY
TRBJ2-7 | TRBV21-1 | ASSKVPGQGSYEQY
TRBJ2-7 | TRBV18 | ASSLHPLDRADRGEQY
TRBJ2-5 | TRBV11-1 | ASSLPGNRVGIETQY
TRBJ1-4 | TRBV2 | ASSRGQVVRKLF
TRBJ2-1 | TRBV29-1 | SGEGDEQF
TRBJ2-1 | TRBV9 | ASSAGGQSSRNEQF
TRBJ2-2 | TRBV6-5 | ASSHGTSGAGELF
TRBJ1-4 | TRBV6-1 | ASSEAGGATNEKLF
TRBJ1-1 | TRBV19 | ASTILSGGAEAF
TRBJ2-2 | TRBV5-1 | ASSLGGIGELF
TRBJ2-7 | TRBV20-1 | SARTSSQY
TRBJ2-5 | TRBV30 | AWSVNFSGGGQNPQETQY
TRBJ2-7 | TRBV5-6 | ASSFWGYRDRGREQY
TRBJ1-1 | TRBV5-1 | ASSYAGSTEAF
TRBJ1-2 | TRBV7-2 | ASSFNRAPYGYT
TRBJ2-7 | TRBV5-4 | ASSLLGREAYEQY
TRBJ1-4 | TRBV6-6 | ASSTLKTTGEKLF
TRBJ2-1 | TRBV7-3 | ASKTSGGDNEQF
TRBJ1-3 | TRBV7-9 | ASSTRAYRGSGNTIY
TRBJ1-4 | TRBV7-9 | ASDNRTDATNEKLF
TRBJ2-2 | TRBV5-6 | ASKLRGGTGELF
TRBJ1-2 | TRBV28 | ASSFRNYGYT
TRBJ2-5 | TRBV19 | ASLEGTGETQY
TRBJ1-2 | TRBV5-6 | ASSLRSRGAGGYT
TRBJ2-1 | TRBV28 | ASRKTSVANVAYNEQF
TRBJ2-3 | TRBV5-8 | ASSPTIAGQTDTQY
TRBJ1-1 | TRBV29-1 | SVKNRGAEAF
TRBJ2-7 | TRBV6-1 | ASSYGPLVEQY
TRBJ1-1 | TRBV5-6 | ASSPSGQGTSEAF
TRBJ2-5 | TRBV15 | ATKSRGTNQETQY
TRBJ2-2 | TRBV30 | AWSVRPAGAYTGELF
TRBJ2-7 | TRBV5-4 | ASSLGGLAGTYEQY
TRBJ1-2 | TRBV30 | AWRKKRYGYT